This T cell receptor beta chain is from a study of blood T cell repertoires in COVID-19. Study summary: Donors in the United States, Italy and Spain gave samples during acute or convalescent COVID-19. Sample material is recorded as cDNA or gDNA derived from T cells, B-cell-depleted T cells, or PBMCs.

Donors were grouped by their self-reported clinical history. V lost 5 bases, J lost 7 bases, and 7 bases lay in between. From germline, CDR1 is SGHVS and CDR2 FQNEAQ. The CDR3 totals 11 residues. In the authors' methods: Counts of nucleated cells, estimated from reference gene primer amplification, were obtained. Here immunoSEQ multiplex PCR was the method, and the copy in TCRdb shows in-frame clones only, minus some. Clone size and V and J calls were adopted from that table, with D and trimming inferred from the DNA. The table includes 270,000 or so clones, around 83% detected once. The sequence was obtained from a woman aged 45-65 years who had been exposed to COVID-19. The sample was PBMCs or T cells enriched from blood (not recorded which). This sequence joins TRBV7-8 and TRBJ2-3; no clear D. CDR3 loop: CASSPQNTQYF. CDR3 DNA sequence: TGTGCCAGCAGCCCCCAAAATACGCAGTATTTT.